This section outlines one TCR beta chain sequence together with its context. Time point specified: blood 4 weeks post-SBRT, at nephrectomy. Treatment specified: 15 Gy SBRT to primary tumor, nephrectomy 4 weeks later. Nephrectomy followed 15 Gy stereotactic body radiation by 4 weeks. The assay was immunoSEQ multiplex PCR, and TCRdb's table has in-frame clones only and misses some. The sample includes some 78,000 clones, approximately 90% seen only once; the top ten take roughly 6%. This CDR3 is built from 14 residues. From germline, CDR1 is SGHVS and CDR2 FNYEAQ. V gave up 5 bases and J gave up 4 bases, with 15 bases separating them. These data are taken from a study of radiation and T cells in renal cell carcinoma.

This chain links TRBV7-6 with TRBJ2-7; D is unresolved. The material was blood, obtained from a patient whose treatment included radiotherapy and nephrectomy. The TCR sequence derives from a woman in her seventies with renal cell carcinoma. CDR3 sequence: CASSHTDGAYEQYF. The CDR3 bases are TGTGCCAGCAGCCATACGGACGGTGCGTACGAGCAGTACTTC.